The 22 T cell receptor beta chains below come from one sample, sequenced in a study of lymphopenia after photon versus proton radiotherapy. Profiled with immunoSEQ multiplex PCR; TCRdb holds only in-frame clones, not every one. The profile shows some 16,000 clones, approximately 80% of them singletons. The input for sequencing was peripheral blood, taken from a patient treated with proton-based radiotherapy. The receptors here all came from a man in his 70s with pancreatic cancer.

This chain connects TRBV19 to TRBJ2-1; 12 nucleotides match TRBD2. The CDR3 extends over 17 amino acids. Germline V lookup: CDR1 LNHDA, CDR2 SQIVND (reference sequence). Trimming removed 4 bases from V and 4 bases from J; junction bases left unmatched: 8. CDR3 sequence: CASSTQTSGSRYNEQFF. CDR3 nucleotide sequence: TGTGCCAGTAGTACGCAGACTAGCGGGAGCAGGTACAATGAGCAGTTCTTC.

J is TRBJ1-1 and V is TRBV7-8, with 7 bases aligning to TRBD1. Germline-derived CDR1 and CDR2 are SGHVS and FQNEAQ. V lost 5 bases to trimming and J lost 1 base; unmatched junction nucleotides: 7. There are 15 residues in the CDR3. In DNA, the CDR3 is TGTGCCAGCAGCATAAGGGGACAGCCGAACACTGAAGCTTTCTTT. Amino acids: CASSIRGQPNTEAFF.

V usage is TRBV9 and J usage is TRBJ2-1, with TRBD2 matching over 8 bases. The length of the CDR3 is 14 residues. Germline CDR1 is SGDLS and CDR2 is YYNGEE. Germline trimming cut 2 bases from V and 3 bases from J; bases unmatched to any gene: 1. CDR3 protein: CASSVGTSYNEQFF. The CDR3 coding sequence is TGTGCCAGCAGCGTGGGGACTAGCTACAATGAGCAGTTCTTC.

This rearrangement joins TRBV18 to TRBJ2-3; D unresolved. This CDR3 is 16 amino acids long. Per the germline V gene, CDR1 is KGHSH and CDR2 is LQKENI. Trimming took 3 bases from V and 3 from J, leaving 16 bases between them. The CDR3 DNA follows: TGTGCCAGCTCACCGGGCTTAATACCTGGAACAGATACGCAGTATTTT. This translates into CASSPGLIPGTDTQYF.

A single count supports this clone. The chain is built from TRBV5-5 and TRBJ2-1; D remains ambiguous. This CDR3 region has 15 residues. The germline gives CDR1 SGHKS, CDR2 YYEKEE (reference sequence). V was cut by 4 bases and J by 2 bases, with 13 bases left in between. CDR3 in DNA: TGTGCCAGCAGCCCTACCCATCGGACCTACAATGAGCAGTTCTTC. Its translation: CASSPTHRTYNEQFF.

This chain links TRBV9 with TRBJ2-1, with no clear D. CDR1 is SGDLS, CDR2 YYNGEE, per germline. This CDR3 is 14 amino acids long. V lost 0 bases to trimming and J lost 5 bases, with 9 bases between them. The CDR3 protein is CASSVVVGNNEQFF. DNA of the CDR3: TGTGCCAGCAGCGTAGTGGTAGGGAACAATGAGCAGTTCTTC.

The chain joins TRBV15 to TRBJ1-2; 7 bases agree with TRBD1. The CDR3 has 13 residues. With V trimmed by 3 bases and J by 2 bases, 0 bases remained unmatched. Per germline, CDR1 LNHNV and CDR2 YYDKDF (reference sequence). CDR3 in amino acids: CATSRTGNYGYTF. CDR3 nucleotides: TGTGCCACCAGCAGGACAGGGAACTATGGCTACACCTTC.

The chain employs TRBV6-5 and TRBJ1-5; D is undetermined. The germline V gene encodes CDR1 MNHEY and CDR2 SVGAGI. There are 13 residues in the CDR3. V was trimmed by 6 bases and J by 3 bases, leaving 9 bases between them. For the CDR3, the DNA is TGTGCCAGCAGCCTTTCGGACAATCAGCCCCAGCATTTT. Translation gives CASSLSDNQPQHF.

This sequence joins TRBV7-6 and TRBJ2-3, with no clear D. The CDR3 consists of 13 residues. From germline, CDR1 is SGHVS and CDR2 FNYEAQ. V lost 5 bases and J 5 bases, leaving 11 bases between the germline ends. CDR3 loop: CASSRLIRDTQYF. CDR3 coding DNA: TGTGCCAGCAGCCGTCTGATTAGAGATACGCAGTATTTT.

The rearrangement uses TRBV19 and TRBJ1-2; TRBD1 agrees at 7 bases. CDR1 and CDR2 from the germline V gene are LNHDA and SQIVND (reference sequence). The CDR3 is 14 residues long. The ends lost 4 bases at V and 6 bases at J; junction bases unmatched: 8. The CDR3 region is CASSTSGQSDGYTF. CDR3 coding DNA: TGTGCCAGTAGTACATCGGGACAGTCCGATGGCTACACCTTC.

The rearrangement joins TRBV29-1 to TRBJ1-2; 7 bases are shared with TRBD1. The CDR3 covers 12 residues. V lost 4 bases to trimming and J lost 4 bases; unmatched junction nucleotides: 3. CDR1 SQVTM and CDR2 ANQGSEA come from the germline V gene. The CDR3 DNA reads as TGCAGCGTTGTCAGGGGGACCTATGGCTACACCTTC. It yields the protein CSVVRGTYGYTF.

The chain recombines TRBV7-8 with TRBJ2-2; 16 bases fit TRBD2. This CDR3 has 16 residues. CDR1 SGHVS and CDR2 FQNEAQ come from the germline V gene. Trimming cost V 5 bases and J 6 bases; bases outside gene matches: 3. DNA of the CDR3: TGTGCCAGCAGCGGGACTAGCGGGAGGGGGTCCGGGGAGCTGTTTTTT. This codes for CASSGTSGRGSGELFF. Based on the CDR3 plus reference TRBV7-8 and TRBJ2-2, the full variable domain is GAGVSQSPRYKVAKRGQDVALRCDPISGHVSLFWYQQALGQGPEFLTYFQNEAQLDKSGLPSDRFFAERPEGSVSTLKIQRTQQEDSAVYLCASSGTSGRGSGELFFGEGSRLTVL.

V is TRBV15 and J is TRBJ1-4, with 12 bases that match TRBD1. V dropped 3 bases and J dropped 0; count of bases not matched to a gene: 2. The CDR3 has 17 amino acids. CDR1 LNHNV and CDR2 YYDKDF come from the germline V gene (reference sequence). CDR3 protein: CATSSRDRGPTNEKLFF. The CDR3 DNA reads as TGTGCCACCAGCAGCCGGGACAGGGGGCCAACTAATGAAAAACTGTTTTTT.

J is TRBJ1-1 and V is TRBV6-5; D is unresolved. This CDR3 has 15 amino acids. V was pared by 8 bases and J by 2 bases, with 18 bases between. The V gene's germline CDR1 is MNHEY and CDR2 SVGAGI. In nucleotides, the CDR3 is TGTGCCAGCCGGACTTTTACCAGTGTCAACACTGAAGCTTTCTTT. Translated, it gives CASRTFTSVNTEAFF.

This clone was seen just once. V usage is TRBV6-6 and J usage is TRBJ2-7; weak D call: TRBD2 (6 bases). The CDR3 sequence is 14 residues long. The germline V and J ends were trimmed by 2 bases and 3 bases, with 11 bases remaining between them. The germline V gene has CDR1 MNHNY and CDR2 SVGAGI (reference sequence). CDR3 protein: CASSYGGNYYEQYF. In DNA, the CDR3 is TGTGCCAGCAGTTACGGGGGGAACTACTACGAGCAGTACTTC.

This clone was detected a few times. The chain combines TRBV7-9 with TRBJ1-6; D ambiguous. The CDR3 length is 15 residues. Germline CDR1 reads SEHNR; CDR2 reads FQNEAQ (reference sequence). The V gene lost 3 bases and the J gene lost 9 bases, with 15 bases spanning the gap. The CDR3 sequence: CASSFSEGLSSPLHF. CDR3 sequence (DNA): TGTGCCAGCAGCTTCTCGGAGGGATTGAGTTCACCCCTCCACTTT. The whole variable domain, filled in from reference TRBV7-9 and TRBJ1-6, reads DTGVSQNPRHKITKRGQNVTFRCDPISEHNRLYWYRQTLGQGPEFLTYFQNEAQLEKSRLLSDRFSAERPKGSFSTLEIQRTEQGDSAMYLCASSFSEGLSSPLHFGNGTRLTVT.

The chain is built from TRBV9 and TRBJ2-5; 8 bases map to TRBD2. V trimming: 0 bases; J trimming: 5 bases; junction bases outside the gene matches: 6. Germline V gene data show CDR1 as SGDLS and CDR2 as YYNGEE. CDR3 length: 15 residues. The CDR3 is CASSVAAGGGETQYF. The CDR3 region has the DNA TGTGCCAGCAGCGTAGCGGCGGGAGGTGGGGAGACCCAGTACTTC. The full variable domain, in which reference TRBV9 and TRBJ2-5 provide the parts outside the CDR3, is DSGVTQTPKHLITATGQRVTLRCSPRSGDLSVYWYQQSLDQGLQFLIQYYNGEERAKGNILERFSAQQFPDLHSELNLSSLELGDSALYFCASSVAAGGGETQYFGPGTRLLVL.

V usage is TRBV7-9 and J usage is TRBJ2-3; D remains unclear. The CDR3 is 13 amino acids. Trimming pared 7 bases from V and 4 bases from J, leaving 12 bases between. Per germline, CDR1 SEHNR and CDR2 FQNEAQ (reference sequence). This CDR3 is CASTPVTADTQYF. For the CDR3, the DNA is TGTGCCAGCACCCCAGTGACGGCAGATACGCAGTATTTT.

The CDR3 here is CASSQVGGYEQYF. DNA of the CDR3: TGCGCCAGCAGCCAAGTTGGGGGATACGAGCAGTACTTC. The genes are TRBV4-1 and TRBJ2-7; D assignment may be TRBD1 or TRBD2 (5 bases each). The V end lost 1 base, the J end lost 4 bases, and 8 bases lay between the germline ends. This CDR3 comprises 13 residues. Germline assignment: CDR1 MGHRA and CDR2 YSYEKL.

This clone has only one observation. V gene TRBV27 combines with J gene TRBJ1-2, with 9 bases fitting TRBD1. V was pared by 4 bases and J by 4 bases, with 13 bases of the junction left unmatched. The CDR3 is 17 amino acids. Germline V gives CDR1 MNHEY, CDR2 SMNVEV (reference sequence). The CDR3 nucleotides read TGTGCCAGCAGTTCCCAGGACAGGGGTCGACCTCCCTATGGCTACACCTTC. It codes for CASSSQDRGRPPYGYTF.

The rearrangement uses TRBV5-1 and TRBJ1-1, with TRBD1 matching 8 bases. This CDR3 has 16 residues. Trimming took 0 bases from V and 2 from J; bases not matched to a gene: 6. CDR1 SGHRS and CDR2 YFSETQ come from the germline V gene. The CDR3 DNA sequence: TGCGCCAGCAGCTTGGAAGGGACAGGCGCTAACACTGAAGCTTTCTTT. Protein product: CASSLEGTGANTEAFF. The entire variable domain, with the rest obtained from reference TRBV5-1 and TRBJ1-1, is as follows: KAGVTQTPRYLIKTRGQQVTLSCSPISGHRSVSWYQQTPGQGLQFLFEYFSETQRNKGNFPGRFSGRQFSNSRSEMNVSTLELGDSALYLCASSLEGTGANTEAFFGQGTRLTVV.

The sample holds a few counts of this clone. CDR3 DNA sequence: TGCAGTGCTCCCCGGGAGCATGGCTACACCTTC. Amino acids: CSAPREHGYTF. This chain connects TRBV20-1 to TRBJ1-2; D gene unclear. This CDR3 has 11 residues. Trimming left V 5 bases short and J 6 bases short, with 10 bases between. CDR1 DFQATT and CDR2 SNEGSKA come from the germline V gene (reference sequence).